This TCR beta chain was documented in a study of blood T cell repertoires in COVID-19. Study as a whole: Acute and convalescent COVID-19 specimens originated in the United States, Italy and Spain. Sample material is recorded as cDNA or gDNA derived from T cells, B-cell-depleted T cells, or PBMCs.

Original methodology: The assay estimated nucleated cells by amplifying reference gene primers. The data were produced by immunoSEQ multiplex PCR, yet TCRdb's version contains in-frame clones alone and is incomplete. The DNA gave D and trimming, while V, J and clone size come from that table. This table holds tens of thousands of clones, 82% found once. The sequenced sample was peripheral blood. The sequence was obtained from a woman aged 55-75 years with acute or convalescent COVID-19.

Here the CDR3 reads CASSPGTTYTDTQYF. The CDR3 DNA follows: TGCGCCAGCAGCCCCGGGACTACCTACACAGATACGCAGTATTTT. The V and J genes are TRBV5-1 and TRBJ2-3; 7 nucleotides align to TRBD2. CDR1 and CDR2 (germline): SGHRS, YFSETQ. V lost 4 bases, J lost 2 bases, and 7 bases stayed unmatched. The CDR3 contains 15 residues. The variable domain in full, completed from reference TRBV5-1 and TRBJ2-3, reads KAGVTQTPRYLIKTRGQQVTLSCSPISGHRSVSWYQQTPGQGLQFLFEYFSETQRNKGNFPGRFSGRQFSNSRSEMNVSTLELGDSALYLCASSPGTTYTDTQYFGPGTRLTVL.